This TCR beta chain was captured in a study of CD8+ T cells in alopecia areata. Study information: Patients received oral tofacitinib, 5 to 10 mg twice daily, for moderate-to-severe alopecia areata.

Sequencing used cDNA as its template, made by extracting RNA and reverse transcribing it. The assay was immunoSEQ multiplex PCR, and TCRdb's table has in-frame clones only and misses some. The repertoire holds 130,000 or so clones, more than 40% seen once, with roughly a sixth in the top ten. Unmatched junction bases numbered 8, after V lost 5 bases and J lost 0 bases. There are 16 residues in the CDR3. The germline gives CDR1 SNHLY, CDR2 FYNNEI. Regarding the study as a whole: Researchers report lesional scalp, most notably alopecia totalis/universalis, outstripped normal scalp in clonality.

This clone has just a few counts. Its target is unknown. V is TRBV2 and J is TRBJ2-7, with TRBD1 matching over 9 bases. The TCR sequence derives from a human donor with alopecia areata. Sequenced material: CD8+ T cells sorted from blood, taken at week 0. CDR3 protein: CASSITLQGASYEQYF. DNA of the CDR3: TGTGCCAGCAGTATAACCCTACAGGGGGCCTCCTACGAGCAGTACTTC.